These 3 T cell receptor beta chains originate from one sample sequenced in a study of brain T cells in children with intractable seizures. Profiled with immunoSEQ multiplex PCR; TCRdb holds only in-frame clones, not every one. The data contain 110,000 or so clones, 94% of them singletons. Source: peripheral blood, taken at surgery. These TCRs come from a boy younger than two with hemimegalencephaly and intractable seizures.

The chain uses TRBV11-2 and TRBJ2-7; weak D call: TRBD1 (5 bases). The CDR3 contains 14 residues. V lost 5 bases to trimming and J lost 2 bases, with 13 bases between them. Germline V gene sequence: CDR1 SGHAT, CDR2 FQNNGV. CDR3 protein: CASSPRQLTYEQYF. In DNA form, the CDR3 reads TGTGCCAGCAGCCCACGACAGCTTACCTACGAGCAGTACTTC.

The gene calls are TRBV7-6 and TRBJ2-5; TRBD1 agrees at 8 bases. J lost 1 base, V lost 1 base, and 5 bases had no gene match. CDR1 and CDR2 (germline): SGHVS, FNYEAQ. The CDR3 spans 16 residues. CDR3 nucleotide sequence: TGTGCCAGCAGCTTAGGGGGCAGGGGGCTCCAAGAGACCCAGTACTTC. This codes for CASSLGGRGLQETQYF.

This clone occurred once. The J gene is TRBJ2-2, the V gene TRBV11-3; D is possibly TRBD1 or TRBD2 (6 bases each). Trimming left V 7 bases short and J 12 bases short, with 18 bases between. This CDR3 contains 13 residues. The germline CDR1 and CDR2 sequences are SGHNT and YENEEA. CDR3 amino acids: CASTLRFGGQLFF. Written as DNA, the CDR3 is TGTGCCAGCACCCTAAGGTTCGGGGGCCAGCTGTTTTTT. Combining the CDR3 with reference TRBV11-3 and TRBJ2-2 gives the whole variable domain EAGVVQSPRYKIIEKKQPVAFWCNPISGHNTLYWYLQNLGQGPELLIRYENEEAVDDSQLPKDRFSAERLKGVDSTLKIQPAELGDSAVYLCASTLRFGGQLFFGEGSRLTVL.